This T cell receptor beta chain was sequenced during a study of beta chain features in type 1 diabetes (dated by TCRdb to the late 2010s). At the level of the whole study: Mean age, gender distribution, total cell number and subset yield were not different between patients and healthy donors. Across all samples, almost 110 million sorted cells were examined, and cell number per subset correlated strongly with RNA yield. Regulatory and stem cell-like memory subsets were isolated from only 8 patients and about eight healthy donors, whereas naive and central memory subsets came from all 30 or so donors. The study compared the TCRB repertoires of sorted circulating CD4+ T cell subsets in recently diagnosed type 1 diabetes patients with those in matched healthy donors.

The paper's findings and limits, for the study overall: The naive, central memory and regulatory TCRB repertoires appeared to resemble one another more closely among patients than among healthy donors. A moderate but significant shortening of TCRB CDR3 length was observed in type 1 diabetes patients in all four CD4+ subsets. Shorter templates might be favored by PCR, yet because patient and control samples were amplified and corrected together, any such skew would affect both groups equally. Only small numbers of individuals were included in the HLA sub-analyses, which left unresolved whether HLA type had any influence on TCRB rearrangement. Fewer insertions and more nucleotide deletions at VDJ recombination sites were observed in patients with type 1 diabetes, implying thymic rearrangement abnormalities. Because cDNA rather than genomic DNA was sequenced, highly expressing activated cells could have been over-represented, although no difference in activation and CD3 levels was found between groups.

Each donor gave one peripheral blood draw, averaging around 0.11 L, which was collected into heparinised tubes. Naive, central memory, regulatory and stem cell-like memory CD4+ T cells were sorted on a BD FACSAria II using a panel including CD45RO, CCR7, CD25, CD127, CD95 and CD27. Purity was above 95% for every sorted population. Right away, PBMCs were isolated by Lymphoprep density gradient centrifugation and were stained directly, with no culture step. To minimize batch effects, samples were stained and sorted in pairs, one healthy donor with one patient per experiment. The CDR3 starts with the cysteine, ends with the phenylalanine, and has 13 residues. Here the CDR3 DNA is all that survives: 39 bases in frame from base 1. CDR1 and CDR2, looked up from the germline V gene, are SQVTM and ANQGSEA. The germline V and J ends show losses of 6 bases and 9 bases respectively, and no gene match explains 7 bases of the junction.

This clone was counted between two and nine times. Its antigen is not yet known. No quality values exist for individual bases; no much larger clone is one base distant. The entire isolated RNA was reverse transcribed using the High Capacity cDNA Reverse Transcription Kit, and thus expressed TCRB transcripts were sequenced. Deep immunoSEQ sequencing was performed on naive, central memory and regulatory T cell samples, with an average of around 3.4 million total reads per sample. Sorted cells were lysed in RLT buffer, and RNA was extracted using DNase-treated RNeasy Micro or Mini kits according to cell number. To prevent cross-contamination, each cell subset was processed individually, whereas patient and healthy donor samples were processed jointly. The immunoSEQ multiplex PCR was used to amplify TCRB sequences from cDNA, yielding 87-bp fragments that span the CDR3 region. Sequencing of the amplicons was done on the Illumina HiSeq platform. The published analysis was carried out like this. Synthetic template baselines were used to correct PCR bias computationally, reads within Hamming distance 2 were collapsed together, and singletons that could not be merged were discarded. Reads were aligned against IMGT to assign V, D and J genes, CDR3 length and insertions or deletions at six rearrangement sites. Within each subset, clonotype counts were normalized to sorted cell number, after which true diversity and Gini coefficients were computed with the tcR R package. Repertoire sharing was quantified using the overlap coefficient calculated on TCRB nucleotide sequences. Out-of-frame TCRB sequences from naive cells were analyzed as a proxy for the pre-selection repertoire. TCRdb limited this immuneACCESS table to in-frame rearrangements with V and J called. A share of clones is missing; checked studies link under half to unresolved V genes, and the rest is unexplained. V and J calls and clone size are those listed in that table; D and trimming were worked out from the DNA. The table for this sample lists some 290,000 clones; roughly a quarter of them were counted only once. Of the sample, approximately 0.011% is held by the ten largest clones.

The clonotype originates from a woman in her thirties with type 1 diabetes. The rearrangement combines TRBV29-1 with TRBJ2-1, with 11 bases aligning to TRBD2. Sequencing was carried out using naive CD4+ T cells from blood. The cell subset or site tag for this specimen amounts to: true naive CD4+ T cells. The CDR3 corresponds to CSVTGTSGSEQFF. DNA sequence: TGCAGCGTAACCGGGACTAGCGGCAGTGAGCAGTTCTTC.